This T cell receptor (beta chain) was sequenced for a study of blood T cell repertoires in COVID-19. This clone showed up just once. In the original analysis: Amplified reference gene primers provided the basis for estimating nucleated cell counts. Clones were sequenced by immunoSEQ multiplex PCR, and TCRdb holds only the in-frame ones, with some missing. The DNA was the basis for D and trimming; V, J and clone size are from that table. Found here are some 150,000 clones, roughly 87% of them singletons; the top ten hold around 0.91%. The sequenced material came from peripheral blood. This clonotype originated in a woman aged 45-60 years with acute or convalescent COVID-19.

The CDR3 protein is CASSPLTAGFGYTF. CDR3 in DNA: TGTGCCAGCAGTCCCCTGACAGCCGGCTTTGGCTACACCTTC. This sequence joins TRBV28 and TRBJ1-2, with D possibly matching TRBD1 (5 bases). The CDR3 covers 14 residues. Germline values: CDR1 MDHEN, CDR2 SYDVKM. Trimming took off 5 bases at V and 7 bases at J, with 17 bases between the two ends.